A selection of T cell receptor beta chains follows, all from one sample in a study of T cell clones after liver transplantation. Using immunoSEQ multiplex PCR, the repertoire was profiled, and TCRdb retains in-frame clones only, with some absent. The data show some 15,000 clones, 80% to 95% seen once. The specimen comprised CD8+ T cells from blood, sampled before liver transplant. Every receptor here comes from a human donor who received a liver transplant. Both conserved end residues are part of each CDR3. A D gene is named only where the DNA matches it firmly. The size field is filled for only some rows; it gives once, few, many or a size class.

d_gene	v_gene	j_gene	abundance	CDR3nt	CDR3aa
-	TRBV5-4	TRBJ1-2	-	TGTGCCAGCAGCTTGGCCGGGCAACTCTATGGCTACACCTTC	CASSLAGQLYGYTF
-	TRBV6-5	TRBJ2-5	-	TGTGCCAGCACTCAGAAGGGGGGCGGACAAGAGACCCAGTACTTC	CASTQKGGGQETQYF
-	TRBV27	TRBJ2-7	-	TGTGCCAGCAGTTCCCTGGGAGGTTCCTCCTACGAGCAGTACTTC	CASSSLGGSSYEQYF
TRBD1	TRBV6-5	TRBJ1-4	-	TGTGCCAGCAGTGCGAGGACAGGTCCTGAAAAACTGTTTTTT	CASSARTGPEKLFF
-	TRBV25-1	TRBJ2-2	-	TGTGCCAGCAGTGAAGGGACGACCGGGGAGCTGTTTTTT	CASSEGTTGELFF
TRBD1	TRBV6-6	TRBJ2-7	-	TGTGCCAGCAGTACGACAGGGGGTTTGGACGAGCAGTACTTC	CASSTTGGLDEQYF
TRBD1	TRBV4-2	TRBJ1-1	-	TGTGCCAGCAGCCCCGGGACAGGGGGCCTTTTGGCTGAAGCTTTCTTT	CASSPGTGGLLAEAFF
TRBD2	TRBV4-2	TRBJ2-1	-	TGTGCCAGCAGCCAAGAAGCGGGGGGCGAGAGCTCCTACAATGAGCAGTTCTTC	CASSQEAGGESSYNEQFF
TRBD2	TRBV5-4	TRBJ2-2	-	TGTGCCAGCAGCTTCGGGTCGGGAGGCCACACCGGGGAGCTGTTTTTT	CASSFGSGGHTGELFF
TRBD1	TRBV2	TRBJ2-5	-	TGTGCCAGCAGTGAAACCATCGGGACAGCCAGTTGGGAGACCCAGTACTTC	CASSETIGTASWETQYF
-	TRBV2	TRBJ2-7	-	TGTGCCAGCAACCGAGGAGGGGTCGACTACGAGCAGTACTTC	CASNRGGVDYEQYF
TRBD2	TRBV27	TRBJ2-7	-	TGTGCCAGCAGTTTCCAGGGGTCGGCGGGAGGGTACGAGCAGTACTTC	CASSFQGSAGGYEQYF
-	TRBV9	TRBJ2-2	-	TGTGCCAGCAGCCTCACGAACACCGGGGAGCTGTTTTTT	CASSLTNTGELFF
-	TRBV7-9	TRBJ1-1	-	TGTGCCAGCAGCTTACCAGGACAGATAGAAGCTTTCTTT	CASSLPGQIEAFF
-	TRBV6-5	TRBJ2-1	-	TGTGCCAGCAGTTACAGGGGGGCCCTGAGTGAGCAGTTCTTC	CASSYRGALSEQFF
-	TRBV7-2	TRBJ2-7	-	TGTGCCAGCAGCCCGGGACTCGGCTACGAGCAGTACTTC	CASSPGLGYEQYF
-	TRBV7-6	TRBJ2-1	-	TGTGCCAGCAGCCCAGACACTTACAATGAGCAGTTCTTC	CASSPDTYNEQFF
-	TRBV18	TRBJ2-5	-	TGTGCCAGCTCACCTCTCTTGGCGGACGATCAAGAGACCCAGTACTTC	CASSPLLADDQETQYF
TRBD1	TRBV4-1	TRBJ1-4	-	TGCGCCAGCAGCCAGGCGGGACAGCACCGGTTTTTT	CASSQAGQHRFF
-	TRBV2	TRBJ2-3	-	TGTGCCAGCAAAAGGACGGGAGAACGCTCAGATACGCAGTATTTT	CASKRTGERSDTQYF
TRBD1	TRBV9	TRBJ2-7	-	TGTGCCAGCAGCGTACCGGACAGGGGAGCCTACGAGCAGTACTTC	CASSVPDRGAYEQYF
TRBD1	TRBV27	TRBJ1-2	few	TGTGCCAGCAGCCAACAGGGGACGTACTATGGCTACACCTTC	CASSQQGTYYGYTF